Presented here are 5 T cell receptor beta chains from one specimen sequenced in a study of blood T cell repertoires in COVID-19. Repertoires were generated with immunoSEQ multiplex PCR, while TCRdb's copy carries only in-frame clones and drops some. The table includes about 150,000 clones, approximately 91% detected once. Source material: peripheral blood. These receptors all come from a woman in her 70s with acute or convalescent COVID-19.

This clone was picked up a small number of times. The chain is built from TRBV19 and TRBJ1-1; 7 bases align to TRBD1. Germline CDR1 LNHDA, CDR2 SQIVND (reference sequence). CDR3 size: 15 residues. After removal of 4 bases from V and 0 bases from J, the junction contained 5 bases not matched to a gene. CDR3 sequence (DNA): TGTGCCAGTAGTAGGGGACAGTTCATGAACACTGAAGCTTTCTTT. Translated, it gives CASSRGQFMNTEAFF.

This sequence joins TRBV7-2 and TRBJ1-1, with 9 bases aligning to TRBD1. The V gene end was trimmed by 2 bases and the J gene end by 0 bases; junction bases not matched to a gene: 4. Germline CDR1 SGHTA, CDR2 FQGNSA. This CDR3 region has 16 residues. In nucleotides, the CDR3 is TGTGCCAGCAGCTTAAACAGGGGGCCCATGAACACTGAAGCTTTCTTT. This encodes CASSLNRGPMNTEAFF.

The chain employs TRBV6-5 and TRBJ1-3, with TRBD1 identical over 8 bases. CDR1 and CDR2 (germline): MNHEY, SVGAGI. This CDR3 region has 15 residues. Trimming took 6 bases from V and 9 from J; bases not matched to a gene: 13. The CDR3 here is CASSRTGTGGRTIYF. The CDR3 nucleotides are TGTGCCAGCAGCCGCACGGGGACAGGTGGCCGCACCATATATTTT.

The chain is built from TRBV19 and TRBJ1-4; 7 bases line up with TRBD1. Germline trimming cut 10 bases from V and 3 bases from J; bases unmatched to any gene: 11. Germline assignment: CDR1 LNHDA and CDR2 SQIVND (reference sequence). The CDR3 has 15 residues. CDR3 DNA sequence: TGTGCCACCGCTCCAAGGACAGGCCCTAATGAAAAACTGTTTTTT. Its translation: CATAPRTGPNEKLFF.

J is TRBJ2-7 and V is TRBV18, with D possibly TRBD1 on 6 matching bases. The CDR3 loop spans 14 amino acids. With 2 bases removed from V and 2 bases from J, the gap between germline ends came to 10 bases. CDR1 and CDR2 (germline): KGHSH, LQKENI. The CDR3: CASSPRQETYEQYV. CDR3 DNA sequence: TGTGCCAGCTCACCAAGACAGGAAACCTACGAGCAGTACGTC.